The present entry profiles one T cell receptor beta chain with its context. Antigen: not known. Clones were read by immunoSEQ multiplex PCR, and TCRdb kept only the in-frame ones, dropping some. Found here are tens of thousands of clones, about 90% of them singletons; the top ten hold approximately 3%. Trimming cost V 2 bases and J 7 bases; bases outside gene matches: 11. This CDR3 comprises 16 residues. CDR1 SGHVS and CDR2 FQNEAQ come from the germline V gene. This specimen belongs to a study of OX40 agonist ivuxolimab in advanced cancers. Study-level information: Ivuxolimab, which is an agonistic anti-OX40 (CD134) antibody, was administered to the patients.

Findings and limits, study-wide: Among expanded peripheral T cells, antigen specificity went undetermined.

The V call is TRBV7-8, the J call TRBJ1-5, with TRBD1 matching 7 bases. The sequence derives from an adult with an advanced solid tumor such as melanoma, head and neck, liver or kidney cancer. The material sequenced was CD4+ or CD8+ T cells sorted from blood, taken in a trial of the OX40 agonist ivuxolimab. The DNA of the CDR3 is TGTGCCAGCAGCTTACGGACAGGTTCCTTGGAACAGCCCCAGCATTTT. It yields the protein CASSLRTGSLEQPQHF.